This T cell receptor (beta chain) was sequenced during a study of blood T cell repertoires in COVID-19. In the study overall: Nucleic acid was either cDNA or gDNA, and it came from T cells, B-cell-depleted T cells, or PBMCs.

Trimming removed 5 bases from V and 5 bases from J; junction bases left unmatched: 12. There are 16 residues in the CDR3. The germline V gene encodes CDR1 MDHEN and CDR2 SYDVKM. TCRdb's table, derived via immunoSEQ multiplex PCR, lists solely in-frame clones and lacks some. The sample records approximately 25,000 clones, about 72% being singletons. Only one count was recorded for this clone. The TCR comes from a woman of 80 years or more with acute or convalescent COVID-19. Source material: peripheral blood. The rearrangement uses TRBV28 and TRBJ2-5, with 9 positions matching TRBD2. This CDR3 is CASSTRRGGPGETQYF. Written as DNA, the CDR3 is TGTGCCAGCAGTACCCGGCGGGGGGGCCCAGGGGAGACCCAGTACTTC.